One T cell receptor (beta chain) is described in this entry. What this receptor recognizes is not known. No much larger clonotype is one base removed from it; base qualities were not supplied. The entry originates in a study of Tregs in tolerant kidney transplant recipients (dated by TCRdb to between 2018 and 2021). About the investigation overall: TCRbeta sequencing was used in the study to identify donor-specific regulatory T cells before combined kidney and bone marrow transplantation, and the identified cells were then tracked after transplant. In a few healthy controls, several methods of expanding Tregs specific for an allogeneic donor were compared by TCRbeta repertoire sequencing.

The paper's findings and limits, for the study overall: Because only a small number of patients were included, the study had limitations, and the results will need to be validated in larger populations as well as under other immunosuppression protocols. The most biologically relevant and donor-specific TCRbeta repertoire appeared to be identified by expanding Tregs with activated donor B cells. Biological reproducibility was not directly assessed, although technical replication error appeared to be minimal.

From the cysteine through the phenylalanine, the CDR3 covers 12 amino acids. Just CDR3 DNA is preserved here, 36 bases in frame from base 1. CDR1 and CDR2 are drawn from the germline V gene: SQVTM, ANQGSEA. Deletion took 6 bases off V and 3 bases off J, with a span of 9 bases between the germline ends. Unstimulated Tregs (CD4+CD25+CD127-), CD4+ non-Tregs (CD4+CD25-), CD4 and CD8 cells were FACS-sorted from thawed PBMCs. Healthy control blood was obtained either as purchased buffy coats or from healthy volunteers. Healthy control blood was processed to PBMCs by Ficoll density gradient and cryopreserved, and patient PBMCs were collected before and after transplant. For TCRbeta CDR3 sequencing, genomic DNA from the sorted cells was extracted using the QIAGEN DNeasy Blood and Tissue Kit. High-throughput TCRbeta CDR3 sequencing, including PCR amplification with bias correction and internal controls, was performed commercially through immunoSEQ. The authors' analysis ran thus. Unique productive TCRbeta sequences were defined by CDR3 nucleotide sequence when primers matched and otherwise by CDR3 amino acid sequence together with Vbeta and Jbeta genes. To correct sorting error, sequences shared between sorted populations at a frequency ratio of 2:1 or less were removed; the rest were assigned to the higher population. Sequences were defined as donor-reactive when expanded at least 5-fold in CFSE-low cells versus unstimulated cells and present at a frequency of at least 0.01% in CFSE-low cells. Jensen-Shannon divergence, calculated on the top 100 TCRbeta sequences ranked by frequency, was used to quantify repertoire divergence. When a sample had multiple sequencing runs, each run was corrected for sorting error separately and the runs were then pooled. The source is immuneACCESS, and TCRdb retained only in-frame sequences with V and J called. Part of the clones is not carried over; for the studies checked, unresolved V genes explain less than half of this, and the remainder is unexplained. V, J and clone size are those of that table, while D and trimming were read from the DNA. The sample records under 300,000 clones, around 82% of which are singletons. Together, the top ten hold 0.64% of the sample.

Material for sequencing was CD4+ T cells from blood. The receptor was isolated from a human donor in good health. The rearranged chain carries TRBV29-1 and TRBJ1-3; the D gene cannot be resolved reliably. The CDR3 corresponds to CSVTGDGNTIYF. Here is the DNA: TGCAGCGTCACCGGCGATGGAAACACCATATATTTT. With all but the CDR3 taken from the reference TRBV29-1 and TRBJ1-3 genes, the full variable domain is: SAVISQKPSRDICQRGTSLTIQCQVDSQVTMMFWYRQQPGQSLTLIATANQGSEATYESGFVIDKFPISRPNLTFSTLTVSNMSPEDSSIYLCSVTGDGNTIYFGEGSWLTVV.